This TCR beta chain was identified during a study of cytotoxic CD8 clonotypes in ibrutinib-treated CLL. The germline gives CDR1 SGHTA, CDR2 FQGNSA. The CDR3 loop spans 11 amino acids. Deletions cut 1 base from V and 4 bases from J, with 2 bases between. This clone has ten or more counts. Its antigen is undetermined. The sample has other DNA sequences that encode this CDR3 too. Profiling relied on immunoSEQ multiplex PCR, and the TCRdb table lists in-frame clones only, not all of them. The sample lists more than 300,000 clones; about 80% were seen once. Study-wide points: Samples from sustained-remission and progressing patients were taken at different times. Clonality went up at ibrutinib response and then declined back toward baseline at progression.

The TCR comes from a human donor with chronic lymphocytic leukemia. The sequencing here drew on PBMCs, taken before ibrutinib treatment. The chain has TRBV7-2 and TRBJ2-7; no clear D. The CDR3 DNA is TGTGCCAGCAGCTTAGTATACGAGCAGTACTTC. This encodes CASSLVYEQYF.